These T cell receptor beta chains were read from a single sample in a study of vaccination and CD4 T cells after COVID-19. In TCRdb, the PCR reads were re-called with MiXCR into one record per CDR3 protein. This sample has some 8,200 distinct CDR3 sequences, with over 45% found just once. Which antigens these TCRs recognize remains unknown. Input material: CD4+ T cells from blood, cultured in vitro. These receptors were obtained from a human donor who had recovered from COVID-19. CDR3s include the opening cysteine and the closing phenylalanine or tryptophan. The D gene is left open where the match is weak. Clone size is stated in some rows and not others, as once, few, many or a class when expanded.

D | J | V | size | CDR3 | DNA
TRBD2 | TRBJ2-1 | TRBV19 | once | CASGGTGGPYNEQFF | TGTGCCAGCGGGGGGACGGGGGGGCCCTACAATGAGCAGTTCTTC
NA | TRBJ1-2 | TRBV7-9 | NA | CASSPLDSAGYTF | TGTGCCAGCAGCCCCCTCGACAGTGCCGGCTACACCTTC
NA | TRBJ1-2 | TRBV7-2 | NA | CASSYDGSYGYTF | TGTGCCAGCAGCTATGACGGATCCTATGGCTACACCTTC
TRBD1 | TRBJ1-1 | TRBV10-3 | NA | CAISRDRDMNTEAFF | TGTGCCATCAGCCGGGACAGAGATATGAACACTGAAGCTTTCTTT
NA | TRBJ1-6 | TRBV20-1 | few | CSARTPNSPLHF | TGCAGTGCTAGGACACCGAATTCACCCCTCCACTTT
NA | TRBJ1-5 | TRBV6-1 | NA | CASSPKSTALDQPQHF | TGTGCCAGCAGTCCTAAGTCGACAGCCCTGGATCAGCCCCAGCATTTT
TRBD1 | TRBJ1-2 | TRBV4-3 | NA | CASSLTLTGGVEGYTF | TGCGCCAGCAGCCTTACCCTTACAGGGGGCGTGGAGGGCTACACCTTC
TRBD1 | TRBJ1-5 | TRBV20-1 | NA | CSAKTGTGGNQPQHF | TGCAGTGCTAAGACCGGGACAGGGGGCAATCAGCCCCAGCATTTT
NA | TRBJ1-2 | TRBV3-1 | NA | CASSQDFNSNYGYTF | TGTGCCAGCAGCCAAGATTTCAACAGTAACTATGGCTACACCTTC
TRBD1 | TRBJ1-1 | TRBV10-1 | NA | CASSDDRDGNTEAFF | TGCGCCAGCAGCGATGACAGGGACGGCAACACTGAAGCTTTCTTT